The sequence of this T cell receptor beta chain was determined in a study of blood T cell repertoires in COVID-19. Study context: Nucleic acid was either cDNA or gDNA, and it came from T cells, B-cell-depleted T cells, or PBMCs.

The J segment lost 5 bases and the V segment lost 1 base, leaving 13 bases of the junction unmatched. Germline assignment: CDR1 SGHRS and CDR2 YFSETQ. This CDR3 is 17 amino acids long. In the source study's methods: The assay estimated nucleated cells by amplifying reference gene primers. Profiling relied on immunoSEQ multiplex PCR, and the TCRdb table lists in-frame clones only, not all of them. That table furnishes V, J and clone size, whereas the DNA furnished D and trimming. The table shows approximately 360,000 clones, with roughly 88% occurring only once. Source material: PBMCs or T cells enriched from blood (not recorded which). This clonotype was obtained from a woman aged 25 to 45 with acute COVID-19. The V call is TRBV5-1, the J call TRBJ1-1, with 8 bases aligning to TRBD1. The CDR3 loop is CASSLHWDRSYYTEAFF. The CDR3 DNA is TGCGCCAGCAGCTTGCATTGGGACAGGTCCTACTATACTGAAGCTTTCTTT.